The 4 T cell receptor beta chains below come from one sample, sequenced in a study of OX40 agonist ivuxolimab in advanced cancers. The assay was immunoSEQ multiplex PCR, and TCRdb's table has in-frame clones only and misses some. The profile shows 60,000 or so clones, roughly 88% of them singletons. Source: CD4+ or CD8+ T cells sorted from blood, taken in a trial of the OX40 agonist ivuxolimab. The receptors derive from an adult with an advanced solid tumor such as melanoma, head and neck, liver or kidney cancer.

The CDR3 sequence: CASSKKGVNNEQFF. The CDR3 region has the DNA TGTGCCAGCAGTAAAAAAGGGGTAAACAATGAGCAGTTCTTC. The chain has TRBV27 and TRBJ2-1; TRBD1 might be the D (5 bases). The germline CDR1 and CDR2 sequences are MNHEY and SMNVEV (reference sequence). The CDR3 covers 14 residues. V lost 5 bases, J lost 5 bases, and 13 bases lay in between.

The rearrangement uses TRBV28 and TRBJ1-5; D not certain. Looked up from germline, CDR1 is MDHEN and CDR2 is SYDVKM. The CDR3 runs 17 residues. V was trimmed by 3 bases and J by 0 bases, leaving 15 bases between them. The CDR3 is CASSLLRGDHSNQPQHF. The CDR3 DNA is TGTGCCAGCAGTTTGTTAAGAGGAGATCATAGCAATCAGCCCCAGCATTTT.

The DNA for the CDR3 is TGTGCCAGCAGGAGGATGGGGGAACCAGCCAAAAACATTCAGTACTTC. Encoded protein: CASRRMGEPAKNIQYF. The chain joins TRBV5-4 to TRBJ2-4; D assignment may be TRBD1 or TRBD2 (5 bases each). The V gene lost 5 bases and the J gene lost 0 bases, with 15 bases spanning the gap. The CDR3 spans 16 residues. CDR1 and CDR2 from the germline V gene are SGHNT and YYREEE (reference sequence).

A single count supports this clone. Here the CDR3 reads CASSQSRTEAESDYGYTF. DNA of the CDR3: TGCGCCAGCAGCCAAAGCCGAACAGAGGCAGAATCTGACTATGGCTACACCTTC. The chain links TRBV4-1 to TRBJ1-2, with D unresolved. Germline V gives CDR1 MGHRA, CDR2 YSYEKL. The V gene lost 2 bases and the J gene lost 3 bases, with 22 bases spanning the gap. The CDR3 totals 18 residues.